This T cell receptor (beta chain) comes out of a study of CD8 T cells in Susac syndrome. Across the whole study: At the time of blood draw, patients with Susac syndrome were therapy-naive, receiving corticosteroids, or receiving intravenous immunoglobulin alone. Study results and caveats: The greatest CD8+ clonal expansion in Susac occurred in TEMRA cells and in active patients.

The CDR3 runs to 15 residues. Trimming removed 5 bases from V and 3 bases from J; junction bases left unmatched: 9. CDR1 and CDR2 (germline): GTSNPN, SVGIG (reference sequence). This clonotype was seen once. Antigen: not known. Random hexamers primed reverse transcription of roughly 0.5 to 1 ug RNA. The authors amplified TCR beta CDR3 across 54 Vbeta and 13 Jbeta using immunoSEQ multiplex PCR. TCRdb re-analysed the immunoSEQ multiplex PCR reads in MiXCR, keeping a single row per CDR3 protein. The repertoire holds 100,000 to 150,000 distinct CDR3 sequences, around 94% seen once, with 0.2% to 0.25% in the top ten.

Sequences were obtained from CD8+ T cells from PBMCs. V and J are TRBV30 and TRBJ1-5, with TRBD1 matching 8 bases. The TCR comes from a human donor with Susac syndrome. Here the CDR3 DNA reads TGTGCCTGGGGACAGGGATCGGGTTCCAATCAGCCCCAGCATTTT. This codes for CAWGQGSGSNQPQHF. The complete variable domain, with remaining parts taken from reference TRBV30 and TRBJ1-5, reads SQTIHQWPATLVQPVGSPLSLECTVEGTSNPNLYWYRQAAGRGLQLLFYSVGIGQISSEVPQNLSASRPQDRQFILSSKKLLLSDSGFYLCAWGQGSGSNQPQHFGDGTRLSIL.